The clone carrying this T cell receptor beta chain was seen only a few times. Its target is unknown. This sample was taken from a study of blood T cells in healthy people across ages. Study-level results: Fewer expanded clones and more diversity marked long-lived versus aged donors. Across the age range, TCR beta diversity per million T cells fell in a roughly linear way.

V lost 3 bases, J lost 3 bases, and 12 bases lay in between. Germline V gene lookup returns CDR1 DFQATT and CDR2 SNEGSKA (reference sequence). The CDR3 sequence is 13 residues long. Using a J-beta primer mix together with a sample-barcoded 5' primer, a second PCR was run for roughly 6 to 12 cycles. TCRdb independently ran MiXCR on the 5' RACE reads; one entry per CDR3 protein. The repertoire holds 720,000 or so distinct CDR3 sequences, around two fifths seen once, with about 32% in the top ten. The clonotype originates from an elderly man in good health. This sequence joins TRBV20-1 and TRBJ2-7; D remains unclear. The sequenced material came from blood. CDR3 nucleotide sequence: TGCAGTGCTAGTCCCGGAGTAGTCTACGAGCAGTACTTC. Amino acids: CSASPGVVYEQYF.